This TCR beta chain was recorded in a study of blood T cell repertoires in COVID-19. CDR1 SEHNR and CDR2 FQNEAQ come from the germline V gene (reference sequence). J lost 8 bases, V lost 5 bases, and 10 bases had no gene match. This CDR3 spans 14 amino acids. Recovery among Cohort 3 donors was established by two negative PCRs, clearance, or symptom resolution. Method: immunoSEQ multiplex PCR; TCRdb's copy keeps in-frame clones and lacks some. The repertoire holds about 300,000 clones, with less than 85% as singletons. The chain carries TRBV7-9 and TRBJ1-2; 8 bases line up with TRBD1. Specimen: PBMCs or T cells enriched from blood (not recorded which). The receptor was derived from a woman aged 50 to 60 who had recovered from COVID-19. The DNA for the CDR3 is TGTGCCAGCAGCACCGGACAGGGCTCGAAGGGCTACACCTTC. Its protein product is CASSTGQGSKGYTF.